These 8 T cell receptor beta chains came from one sample sequenced in a study of siplizumab effects on memory and regulatory T cells. Here immunoSEQ multiplex PCR was the method, and the copy in TCRdb shows in-frame clones only, minus some. The repertoire holds 75,000 to 100,000 clones, with about 94% as singletons. Sequenced input: non-Treg CD4+ T cells sorted from blood. The receptor set was obtained from a human donor in good health.

The gene calls are TRBV7-2 and TRBJ2-1, with 9 bases that match TRBD2. The CDR3 consists of 16 residues. Germline CDR1 and CDR2: SGHTA and FQGNSA. V shed 5 bases, J shed 4 bases, and the junction held 9 bases outside the gene matches. CDR3 sequence reads: CASSVRPLAGYNEQFF. CDR3 in DNA: TGTGCCAGCAGCGTACGTCCCCTAGCGGGATACAATGAGCAGTTCTTC. The entire variable domain, with the rest obtained from reference TRBV7-2 and TRBJ2-1, is as follows: GAGVSQSPSNKVTEKGKDVELRCDPISGHTALYWYRQSLGQGLEFLIYFQGNSAPDKSGLPSDRFSAERTGGSVSTLTIQRTQQEDSAVYLCASSVRPLAGYNEQFFGPGTRLTVL.

This rearrangement joins TRBV7-9 to TRBJ2-6; 8 bases align to TRBD1. The CDR3 has 15 residues. CDR1 is SEHNR and CDR2 is FQNEAQ in the germline V gene (reference sequence). The V segment lost 5 bases and the J segment 2 bases; nucleotides outside the gene matches: 2. The CDR3 spells CASSPDRAGANVLTF. The CDR3 DNA sequence: TGTGCCAGCAGCCCGGACAGGGCTGGGGCCAACGTCCTGACTTTC.

V and J are TRBV2 and TRBJ2-7, with 7 bases fitting TRBD1. Germline V lookup: CDR1 SNHLY, CDR2 FYNNEI. Trimming took 4 bases from V and 6 from J; bases not matched to a gene: 9. This CDR3 contains 14 residues. CDR3 DNA: TGTGCCAGCAGTGGGCAGGGACAGCTAGGCGAGCAGTACTTC. Translation gives CASSGQGQLGEQYF.

CDR3 region: CASSIGLAGADTQYF. The CDR3 nucleotides are TGTGCCAGTAGTATAGGACTAGCGGGAGCAGATACGCAGTATTTT. The chain combines TRBV19 with TRBJ2-3; 12 positions agree with TRBD2. Germline V gene lookup returns CDR1 LNHDA and CDR2 SQIVND (reference sequence). The CDR3 covers 15 residues. V lost 1 base, J lost 4 bases, and 0 bases stayed unmatched.

This sequence joins TRBV5-1 and TRBJ1-1; D gene ambiguous. Trimming left V 6 bases short and J 2 bases short, with 17 bases between. Germline V gives CDR1 SGHRS, CDR2 YFSETQ. The CDR3 sequence is 15 residues long. CDR3 residues: CASISNPGRNTEAFF. The CDR3 DNA reads TGCGCCAGCATCTCGAACCCCGGGCGAAACACTGAAGCTTTCTTT.

This chain connects TRBV6-1 to TRBJ2-7; D is unresolved. This CDR3 contains 14 residues. Germline loops: CDR1 MNHNS, CDR2 SASEGT. V lost 8 bases and J 3 bases, leaving 17 bases between the germline ends. CDR3 in DNA: TGTGCCAGCTCGGGCACGGGTTGGTTCTACGAGCAGTACTTC. It codes for CASSGTGWFYEQYF.

The V call is TRBV21-1, the J call TRBJ1-5. TRBV21-1 is a pseudogene segment. The CDR3 contains 15 residues. CDR3 nucleotide sequence: TGTGCCAGCAGCAAAAGGGAGGGGAGCGGTCAGCCCCAGCATTTT. This encodes CASSKREGSGQPQHF.

V usage is TRBV18 and J usage is TRBJ1-5, with D unresolved. The length of the CDR3 is 16 residues. Germline values: CDR1 KGHSH, CDR2 LQKENI. Between the trimmed V and J ends, which lost 3 bases and 3 bases, there was a span of 15 bases. The CDR3 region is CASSPPGRQSNQPQHF. The CDR3 coding sequence is TGTGCCAGCTCACCTCCTGGACGGCAATCCAATCAGCCCCAGCATTTT.